In this sample, the clone carrying this T cell receptor beta chain is medium-sized (0.01 to 0.1%). Germline V gives CDR1 MRHNA, CDR2 SNTAGT. The trim removed 7 bases at V and 0 bases at J, leaving 4 bases unmatched. This CDR3 is built from 15 residues. This entry belongs to a study of T cell changes during pregnancy in multiple sclerosis. TCRdb keeps only in-frame clones here, not all; method: immunoSEQ multiplex PCR. The table lists some 49,000 clones, around 91% of them singletons. This rearrangement joins TRBV6-4 to TRBJ2-2; 8 bases fit TRBD2. The TCR sequence derives from a female donor in good health, enrolled as a control in a pregnancy study. Sample: peripheral blood, taken after pregnancy. Here the CDR3 reads CASTPTSANTGELFF. The CDR3 nucleotides read TGTGCCAGCACCCCGACTAGCGCGAACACCGGGGAGCTGTTTTTT.